A selection of T cell receptor beta chains follows, all from one sample in a study of cytomegalovirus exposure and HLA in healthy donors. Some clones are missing from TCRdb's copy, which holds only in-frame ones; the method was immunoSEQ multiplex PCR. The profile shows roughly 120,000 clones, 70% to 85% of them singletons. What was sequenced was PBMCs. These receptors originate from a man aged 45-60 years in good health and CMV-seropositive. Each CDR3 is given with its conserved first and last residue. The D gene is left open where the match is weak. The size entry is marked missing in some rows and otherwise reads once, few, many or a size class.

>TRBJ1-4|TRBV7-9|-|-
CASSFLATNEKLFF
TGTGCCAGCAGCTTCCTAGCAACTAATGAAAAACTGTTTTTT
>TRBJ2-5|TRBV2|-|TRBD2
CASTGTSGGGIETQYF
TGTGCCAGTACCGGGACTAGCGGGGGGGGGATAGAGACCCAGTACTTC
>TRBJ2-1|TRBV6-1|-|TRBD2
CASSHPSGAYNEQFF
TGTGCCAGCAGTCATCCTAGCGGGGCCTACAATGAGCAGTTCTTC
>TRBJ1-5|TRBV4-1|-|TRBD1
CASSHYRGGNQPQHF
TGCGCCAGCAGCCATTACAGGGGTGGCAATCAGCCCCAGCATTTT
>TRBJ2-6|TRBV5-1|-|-
CASSLEGRASGANVLTF
TGCGCCAGCAGCTTGGAAGGCAGGGCTTCTGGGGCCAACGTCCTGACTTTC
>TRBJ1-5|TRBV6-1|-|TRBD1
CASSERVTGLNQPQHF
TGTGCCAGCAGTGAAAGGGTGACAGGGCTTAATCAGCCCCAGCATTTT
>TRBJ2-7|TRBV10-3|-|TRBD1
CAISKDRSHEQYF
TGTGCCATCAGTAAGGACAGGTCCCACGAGCAGTACTTC
>TRBJ2-7|TRBV6-1|-|TRBD2
CASSELGRAGGAGKQYF
TGTGCCAGCAGTGAATTGGGGCGGGCGGGAGGTGCAGGGAAGCAGTACTTC
>TRBJ1-4|TRBV21-1|-|-
CASRKTGLATNEKLFF
TGTGCCAGCAGGAAGACAGGGCTTGCAACTAATGAAAAACTGTTTTTT
>TRBJ2-7|TRBV7-9|few|TRBD1
CASSFPDRGGEQYF
TGTGCCAGCAGCTTTCCGGACAGGGGTGGCGAGCAGTACTTC
>TRBJ1-1|TRBV6-1|-|-
CASSAPGVNTEAFF
TGTGCCAGCAGTGCCCCCGGGGTGAACACTGAAGCTTTCTTT
>TRBJ1-5|TRBV18|-|TRBD1
CASSPPPRDRERSNQPQHF
TGTGCCAGCTCACCACCCCCCCGGGACAGGGAGAGGAGCAATCAGCCCCAGCATTTT
>TRBJ2-5|TRBV2|-|-
CASRPGSRGSQETQYF
TGTGCCAGCAGACCGGGGAGCCGGGGGAGCCAAGAGACCCAGTACTTC
>TRBJ2-7|TRBV5-1|-|TRBD1
CASSSGQLSYEQYF
TGCGCCAGCAGCTCGGGACAGTTATCCTACGAGCAGTACTTC
>TRBJ1-1|TRBV30|-|-
CAWNYPGSREAFF
TGTGCCTGGAATTATCCCGGGTCACGGGAAGCTTTCTTT
>TRBJ2-2|TRBV18|few|-
CASSLSEGLPSSGELFF
TGTGCCAGCTCACTATCAGAGGGCCTCCCCTCGTCCGGGGAGCTGTTTTTT
>TRBJ1-1|TRBV7-9|-|-
CASSLSGRGTEAFF
TGTGCCAGCAGCTTAAGTGGACGGGGCACTGAAGCTTTCTTT
>TRBJ1-1|TRBV28|few|-
CASSLGGTVNTEAFF
TGTGCCAGCAGTTTAGGGGGGACGGTGAACACTGAAGCTTTCTTT
>TRBJ1-6|TRBV27|-|TRBD1
CASSLSGQSHNSPLHF
TGTGCCAGCAGTTTATCGGGACAGAGCCATAATTCACCCCTCCACTTT
>TRBJ1-6|TRBV5-8|medium-sized|-
CASRDVAGNSPLHF
TGTGCCAGCAGGGACGTGGCGGGCAATTCACCCCTCCACTTT
>TRBJ2-5|TRBV7-9|-|-
CAGDTLRETQYF
TGTGCCGGCGACACGCTACGAGAGACCCAGTACTTC
>TRBJ1-5|TRBV19|-|TRBD1
CASSSSGQGFSEPQHF
TGTGCCAGTAGTTCGTCGGGACAGGGTTTCAGTGAGCCCCAGCATTTT
>TRBJ1-2|TRBV7-2|-|TRBD1
CASSSRGQGSTNYGYTF
TGTGCCAGCAGCTCTCGGGGACAGGGCTCTACTAACTATGGCTACACCTTC
>TRBJ1-5|TRBV28|-|TRBD1
CASQTGTDNQPQHF
TGTGCCAGCCAAACCGGGACAGATAATCAGCCCCAGCATTTT
>TRBJ2-3|TRBV5-8|-|-
CASSLILLLTDTQYF
TGTGCCAGCAGCTTGATTTTACTTCTCACAGATACGCAGTATTTT
>TRBJ2-6|TRBV6-5|-|-
CASSRGFNGANVLTF
TGTGCCAGCAGCCGAGGGTTTAATGGGGCCAACGTCCTGACTTTC
>TRBJ1-2|TRBV27|-|-
CASSLLGAGVQGSNYGYTF
TGTGCCAGCAGTTTACTTGGGGCGGGGGTACAGGGTTCTAACTATGGCTACACCTTC
>TRBJ1-2|TRBV2|-|-
CASSEQPGNYGYTF
TGTGCCAGCAGTGAACAACCGGGAAACTATGGCTACACCTTC
>TRBJ1-2|TRBV28|-|TRBD1
CASSSQGAEDYGYTF
TGTGCCAGCAGTTCACAGGGGGCGGAGGACTATGGCTACACCTTC
>TRBJ1-5|TRBV7-2|once|-
CASSRGGLNSNQPQHF
TGTGCCAGCAGCCGGGGGGGACTTAATAGCAATCAGCCCCAGCATTTT
>TRBJ2-3|TRBV5-1|-|TRBD2
CASSLFLGTSGREASDTQYF
TGCGCCAGCAGCTTGTTCCTCGGGACTAGCGGGCGTGAGGCATCAGATACGCAGTATTTT
>TRBJ2-1|TRBV9|once|-
CASSVGDFSYNEQFF
TGTGCCAGCAGCGTAGGGGACTTCTCCTACAATGAGCAGTTCTTC
>TRBJ1-5|TRBV6-1|-|TRBD1
CASELVQGNQPQHF
TGTGCCAGCGAATTAGTACAGGGGAATCAGCCCCAGCATTTT
>TRBJ2-7|TRBV12-1|-|-
CASPEKTVSPYEQYF
TGTGCCAGCCCCGAGAAGACAGTTTCCCCCTACGAGCAGTACTTC
>TRBJ2-1|TRBV7-2|-|-
CASSPRVGGSFGNEQFF
TGTGCCAGCAGCCCCAGGGTAGGCGGTTCCTTCGGCAATGAGCAGTTCTTC
>TRBJ2-7|TRBV10-3|few|-
CAISDEGAIREQYF
TGTGCCATCAGTGATGAAGGGGCAATCAGAGAGCAGTACTTC
>TRBJ1-4|TRBV28|-|-
CASREYRGVTNEKLFF
TGTGCCAGCAGGGAATACCGCGGAGTGACTAATGAAAAACTGTTTTTT
>TRBJ1-1|TRBV7-2|-|-
CASSSHIGVRNTEAFF
TGTGCCAGCAGCTCCCATATCGGGGTAAGGAACACTGAAGCTTTCTTT
>TRBJ1-6|TRBV30|-|TRBD1
CAWSVGQGRPYNSPLHF
TGTGCCTGGAGTGTAGGACAGGGTCGGCCCTATAATTCACCCCTCCACTTT
>TRBJ2-7|TRBV30|-|TRBD2
CAWNQRREGSSYEQYF
TGTGCCTGGAACCAGCGGAGGGAGGGGAGCTCCTACGAGCAGTACTTC
>TRBJ1-4|TRBV7-2|-|TRBD1
CASSRQGTNEKLFF
TGTGCCAGCAGCCGACAGGGGACTAATGAAAAACTGTTTTTT
>TRBJ1-5|TRBV28|few|-
CASSGTGPWTQHF
TGTGCCAGCAGTGGCACAGGGCCCTGGACCCAGCATTTT
>TRBJ2-3|TRBV5-6|-|TRBD2
CASSRGLGEAWGTDTQYF
TGTGCCAGCAGCCGGGGACTAGGCGAAGCTTGGGGGACAGATACGCAGTATTTT
>TRBJ2-7|TRBV27|-|-
CASSNSPRGGFYEQYF
TGTGCCAGCAGTAACTCCCCGAGGGGGGGCTTTTACGAGCAGTACTTC
>TRBJ2-1|TRBV30|-|TRBD2
CAWSPTRGARRFF
TGTGCCTGGAGCCCCACGCGGGGGGCCCGTAGGTTCTTC
>TRBJ2-3|TRBV29-1|-|-
CSANQGGVRATDTQYF
TGCAGCGCCAACCAAGGGGGGGTTCGAGCCACAGATACGCAGTATTTT
>TRBJ1-1|TRBV5-6|-|-
CASSLNRETFF
TGTGCCAGCAGCTTGAACAGGGAAACTTTCTTT
>TRBJ2-5|TRBV4-1|-|-
CASSQESEGVGMRGQYF
TGCGCCAGCAGCCAAGAATCGGAGGGAGTGGGTATGAGAGGCCAGTACTTC
>TRBJ2-7|TRBV19|-|-
CASSMVQRGEQYF
TGTGCCAGTAGTATGGTTCAACGGGGCGAGCAGTACTTC
>TRBJ2-7|TRBV4-3|once|TRBD1
CASSQESGQGLTEQYF
TGCGCCAGCAGCCAAGAATCGGGACAGGGACTTACGGAGCAGTACTTC
>TRBJ2-3|TRBV5-5|-|TRBD1
CASSFWDRGIGLRDTQYF
TGTGCCAGCAGCTTCTGGGACAGGGGCATAGGTTTGAGAGATACGCAGTATTTT